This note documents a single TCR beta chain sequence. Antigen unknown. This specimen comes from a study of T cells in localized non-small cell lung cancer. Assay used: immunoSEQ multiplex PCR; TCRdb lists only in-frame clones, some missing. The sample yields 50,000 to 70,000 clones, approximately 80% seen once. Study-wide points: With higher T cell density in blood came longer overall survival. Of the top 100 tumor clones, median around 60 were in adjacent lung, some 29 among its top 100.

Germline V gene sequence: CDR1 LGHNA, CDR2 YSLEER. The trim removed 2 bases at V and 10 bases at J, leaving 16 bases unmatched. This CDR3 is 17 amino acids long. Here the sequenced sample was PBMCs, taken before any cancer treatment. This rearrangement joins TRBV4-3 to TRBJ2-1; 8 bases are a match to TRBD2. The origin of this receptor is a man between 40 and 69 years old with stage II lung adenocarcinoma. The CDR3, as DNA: TGCGCCAGCAGCCAAAGGATGTCCGCTAGCGGGTCTCCGGAGCAGTTCTTC. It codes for CASSQRMSASGSPEQFF.